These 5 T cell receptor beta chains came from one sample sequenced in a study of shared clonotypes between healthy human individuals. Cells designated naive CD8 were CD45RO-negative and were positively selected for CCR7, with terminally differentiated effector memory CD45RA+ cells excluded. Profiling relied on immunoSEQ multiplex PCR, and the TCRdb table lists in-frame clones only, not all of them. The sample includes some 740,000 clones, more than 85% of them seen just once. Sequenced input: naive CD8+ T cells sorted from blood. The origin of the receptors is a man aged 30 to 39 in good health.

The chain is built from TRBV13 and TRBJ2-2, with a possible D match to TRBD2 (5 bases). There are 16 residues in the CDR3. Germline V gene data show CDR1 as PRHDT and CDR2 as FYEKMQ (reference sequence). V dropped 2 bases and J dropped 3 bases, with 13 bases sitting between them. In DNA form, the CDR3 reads TGTGCCAGCAGCTTAAATAGTGGACTGCACACCGGGGAGCTGTTTTTT. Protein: CASSLNSGLHTGELFF.

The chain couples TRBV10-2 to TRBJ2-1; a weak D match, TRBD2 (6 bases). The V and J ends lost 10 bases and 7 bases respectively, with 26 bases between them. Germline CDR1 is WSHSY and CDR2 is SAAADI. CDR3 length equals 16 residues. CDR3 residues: CATLARFGRDENEQFF. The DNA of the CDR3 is TGCGCCACCTTGGCTAGGTTCGGGCGGGACGAGAATGAGCAGTTCTTC.

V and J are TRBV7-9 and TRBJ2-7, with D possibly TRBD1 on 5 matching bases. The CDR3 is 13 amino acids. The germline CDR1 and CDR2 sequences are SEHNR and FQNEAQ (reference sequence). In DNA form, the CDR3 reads TGTGCGAGTAGCAGGGATAACACCTACGAGCAGTACTTC. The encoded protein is CASSRDNTYEQYF.

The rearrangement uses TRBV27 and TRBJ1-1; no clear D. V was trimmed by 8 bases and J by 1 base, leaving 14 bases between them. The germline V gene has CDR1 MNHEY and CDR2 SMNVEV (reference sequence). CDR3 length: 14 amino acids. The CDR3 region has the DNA TGTGCCAGCGCCCCCGGACCGAAGAACACTGAAGCTTTCTTT. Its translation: CASAPGPKNTEAFF.

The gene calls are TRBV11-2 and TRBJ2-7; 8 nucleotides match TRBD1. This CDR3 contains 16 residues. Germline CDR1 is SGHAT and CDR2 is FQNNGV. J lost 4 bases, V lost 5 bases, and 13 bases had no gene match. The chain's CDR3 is CASSPRPGQGRYEQYF. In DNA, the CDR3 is TGTGCCAGCAGCCCCCGACCCGGACAGGGTAGGTACGAGCAGTACTTC.